This T cell receptor (beta chain) was found in a study of blood T cell repertoires in COVID-19. Sequencing was performed with immunoSEQ multiplex PCR; in TCRdb, only in-frame clones are kept and a portion is missing. Of tens of thousands of clones listed, 87% are singletons. Sequenced: peripheral blood. The receptor was derived from a man between 45 and 60 years old with active COVID-19.

The CDR3 DNA is TGTGCCAGCACCCAAGGGGGCCTCGGCTACACCTTC. Amino acids: CASTQGGLGYTF. The chain recombines TRBV5-4 with TRBJ1-2; 7 nucleotides line up with TRBD1. Germline CDR1 reads SGHNT; CDR2 reads YYREEE (reference sequence). V shed 6 bases, J shed 8 bases, and the junction held 7 bases outside the gene matches. The CDR3 totals 12 residues.